This T cell receptor (beta chain) was retrieved from a study of T cell clonotyping in hematopoietic cell transplantation. Whole-study findings and limits: Pathologically expanded recipient clonotypes increased progressively from day 30 to day 180 as diversity fell. Graft donor and pretransplant recipient Inverse Simpson Index values predicted broader posttransplant TCR diversity. CD4 and CD8 repertoire contributions could not be separated without sorting. Few recipient clonotypes overlapped donors; over 95% were de novo at given depth.

Remarks on this clone: Its antigen is not known.

Germline CDR1 and CDR2: GTSNPN and SVGIG (reference sequence). The CDR3 covers 14 residues. V was cut by 3 bases and J by 10 bases, with 16 bases left in between. The table came from immunoSEQ multiplex PCR; TCRdb's copy has only in-frame clones and leaves some out. This table has roughly 6,000 clones, about 89% appearing once. This sequence joins TRBV30 and TRBJ1-6; no definite D call. The sample consisted of peripheral blood mononuclear cells, taken 100 days after allogeneic stem cell transplant. This TCR derives from a male patient aged 40-55 years who had an allogeneic stem cell transplant from an unrelated donor, so the T cells may come from the graft donor. Some clones in this sample may be carry-over from other donors' samples. The DNA of the CDR3 is TGTGCCTGGAGGCCTGATCATGGCGGGTCACCCCTCCACTTT. It translates to CAWRPDHGGSPLHF.